A selection of T cell receptor beta chains follows, all from one sample in a study of cytomegalovirus exposure and HLA in healthy donors. Clones were read by immunoSEQ multiplex PCR, and TCRdb kept only the in-frame ones, dropping some. The data contain approximately 150,000 clones, roughly 80% of them seen just once; the ten biggest clones take up just over 4.5%. The material sequenced was PBMCs. The receptors here all came from a man aged 35-49 years in good health and CMV-seronegative. CDR3s include the opening cysteine and the closing phenylalanine or tryptophan. The D gene is left open where the match is weak. Clone size appears in some rows only: once, few, many, or a class for an expanded clone.

j_call v_call d_call clone_size cdr3_aa cdr3_nt
TRBJ2-5 TRBV9 NA NA CASSGIRGETQYF TGTGCCAGCAGCGGAATTCGAGGCGAGACCCAGTACTTC
TRBJ1-2 TRBV6-1 TRBD1 NA CASSPRGSRNGYTF TGTGCCAGCAGCCCCAGGGGGTCAAGAAATGGCTACACCTTC
TRBJ2-7 TRBV7-2 TRBD2 NA CASSLGLSGGGAYEQYF TGTGCCAGCAGCTTAGGGCTGAGCGGGGGGGGCGCCTACGAGCAGTACTTC
TRBJ1-4 TRBV6-6 NA NA CASSSGQSNEKLFF TGTGCCAGCAGTTCCGGACAGAGTAATGAAAAACTGTTTTTT
TRBJ2-3 TRBV1 NA NA CTSSLSGTITDTQYF TGCACCAGCAGCCTGTCCGGGACTATCACAGATACGCAGTATTTT
TRBJ1-4 TRBV18 NA NA CASSLHGLTGTTNEKLFF TGTGCCAGCTCACTCCACGGCCTCACAGGCACAACTAATGAAAAACTGTTTTTT
TRBJ2-4 TRBV28 TRBD1 few CASSTRQGKNIQYF TGTGCCAGCAGTACCCGACAGGGGAAAAACATTCAGTACTTC
TRBJ2-7 TRBV6-1 TRBD1 NA CASRGTGEIYEQYF TGTGCCAGCAGGGGGACAGGGGAAATCTACGAGCAGTACTTC
TRBJ2-3 TRBV7-3 TRBD2 NA CASSLEGGGIPDTQYF TGTGCCAGCAGCTTAGAAGGCGGGGGGATTCCAGATACGCAGTATTTT
TRBJ2-7 TRBV19 TRBD1 NA CASTHPQGAGEQYF TGTGCCAGTACCCACCCCCAGGGGGCGGGAGAGCAGTACTTC
TRBJ2-7 TRBV11-3 NA once CASSPDGYEQYF TGTGCCAGCAGCCCAGACGGGTACGAGCAGTACTTC
TRBJ2-5 TRBV7-8 TRBD2 NA CASSPRLAGASYQETQYF TGTGCCAGCAGCCCCCGACTAGCGGGGGCCTCTTACCAAGAGACCCAGTACTTC
TRBJ1-1 TRBV9 NA NA CASSVGQRMNTEAFF TGTGCCAGCAGCGTAGGTCAGCGGATGAACACTGAAGCTTTCTTT
TRBJ1-2 TRBV9 NA NA CASSHGGRGYGYTF TGTGCCAGCAGCCATGGGGGCAGGGGCTATGGCTACACCTTC
TRBJ1-1 TRBV6-1 TRBD1 NA CASSVSQGAGTEAFF TGTGCCAGCAGTGTATCACAGGGGGCCGGCACTGAAGCTTTCTTT
TRBJ2-7 TRBV6-1 TRBD1 NA CASSETGTGGYEQYF TGTGCCAGCAGTGAAACCGGGACAGGGGGCTACGAGCAGTACTTC
TRBJ2-6 TRBV7-9 TRBD1 NA CASSLPWTGGEGANVLTF TGTGCCAGCAGCCTACCGTGGACAGGGGGCGAAGGGGCCAACGTCCTGACTTTC
TRBJ2-1 TRBV9 TRBD2 NA CASSVPSGGDNEQFF TGTGCCAGCAGCGTACCTAGCGGGGGGGACAATGAGCAGTTCTTC
TRBJ1-5 TRBV6-6 NA NA CASSYRGVRQHF TGTGCCAGCAGTTATCGGGGGGTTCGTCAGCATTTT
TRBJ1-1 TRBV7-2 NA NA CASSLMGPLNTEAFF TGTGCCAGCAGCCTAATGGGGCCGTTGAACACTGAAGCTTTCTTT
TRBJ1-2 TRBV28 NA few CASSRNYGYTF TGTGCCAGCAGCAGAAACTATGGCTACACCTTC
TRBJ2-5 TRBV18 TRBD2 NA CASSLAGATQETQYF TGTGCCAGCTCCTTAGCGGGGGCCACTCAAGAGACCCAGTACTTC
TRBJ1-4 TRBV30 NA NA CAWSSTSFNEKLFF TGTGCCTGGAGTTCCACGAGCTTTAATGAAAAACTGTTTTTT
TRBJ1-1 TRBV19 NA NA CASRRQLMNTEAFF TGTGCCAGTAGGCGACAGCTTATGAACACTGAAGCTTTCTTT
TRBJ1-3 TRBV29-1 NA NA CSVGGGSGNTIYF TGCAGCGTTGGGGGGGGCTCTGGAAACACCATATATTTT
TRBJ2-7 TRBV5-1 TRBD1 once CASSAGTGGTYEQYF TGCGCCAGCAGCGCAGGGACAGGGGGCACCTACGAGCAGTACTTC
TRBJ1-1 TRBV9 NA NA CASSVGSSTGTTEAFF TGTGCCAGCAGCGTAGGCTCCTCTACAGGGACCACTGAAGCTTTCTTT
TRBJ2-7 TRBV15 NA NA CATMSSSYEQYF TGTGCCACCATGTCTTCCTCCTACGAGCAGTACTTC
TRBJ2-5 TRBV29-1 TRBD1 NA CSVGLGQGGLQYF TGCAGCGTTGGTTTAGGACAGGGGGGGCTCCAGTACTTC
TRBJ2-7 TRBV7-9 TRBD1 NA CASSYPGQGASEQYF TGTGCCAGCAGCTACCCGGGACAGGGGGCAAGCGAGCAGTACTTC
TRBJ2-3 TRBV19 TRBD2 NA CASPRASGAYHTQYF TGTGCCAGCCCCCGGGCTAGCGGGGCTTATCATACGCAGTATTTT
TRBJ1-1 TRBV5-1 NA NA CASSSQGNTEAFF TGCGCCAGCAGCTCGCAGGGGAACACTGAAGCTTTCTTT
TRBJ1-4 TRBV18 TRBD1 NA CASSSGQGEKLFF TGTGCCAGCTCATCCGGACAGGGTGAAAAACTGTTTTTT
TRBJ1-1 TRBV6-6 NA NA CASTLGGQLSFEAFF TGTGCCAGCACCCTCGGAGGACAGCTTTCCTTTGAAGCTTTCTTT
TRBJ1-1 TRBV5-6 TRBD1 few CASSLGDRVWDTEAFF TGTGCCAGCAGCTTGGGGGACAGGGTGTGGGACACTGAAGCTTTCTTT
TRBJ1-2 TRBV9 TRBD1 NA CASSSPQGAVYGYTF TGTGCCAGCAGCTCACCACAGGGGGCTGTCTATGGCTACACCTTC
TRBJ2-7 TRBV6-5 NA once CASSYAKSPRYEQYF TGTGCCAGCAGTTACGCGAAGAGCCCGAGGTACGAGCAGTACTTC